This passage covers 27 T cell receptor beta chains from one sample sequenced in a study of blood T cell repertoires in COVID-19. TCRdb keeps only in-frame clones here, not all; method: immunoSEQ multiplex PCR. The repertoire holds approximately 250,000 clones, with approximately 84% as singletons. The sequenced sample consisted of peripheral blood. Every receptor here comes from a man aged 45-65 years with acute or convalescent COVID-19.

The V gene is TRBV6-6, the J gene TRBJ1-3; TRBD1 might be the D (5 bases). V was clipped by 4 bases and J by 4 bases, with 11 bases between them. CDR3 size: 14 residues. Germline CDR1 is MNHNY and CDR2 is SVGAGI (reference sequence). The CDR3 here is CASSSGLKGNTIYF. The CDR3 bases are TGTGCCAGCAGTTCAGGGTTGAAAGGAAACACCATATATTTT.

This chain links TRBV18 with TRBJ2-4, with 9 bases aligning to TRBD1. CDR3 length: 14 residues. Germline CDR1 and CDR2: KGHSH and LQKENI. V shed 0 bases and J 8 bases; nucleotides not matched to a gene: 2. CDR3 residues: CASSPPGTGYIQYF. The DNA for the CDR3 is TGTGCCAGCTCACCACCTGGGACAGGGTACATTCAGTACTTC.

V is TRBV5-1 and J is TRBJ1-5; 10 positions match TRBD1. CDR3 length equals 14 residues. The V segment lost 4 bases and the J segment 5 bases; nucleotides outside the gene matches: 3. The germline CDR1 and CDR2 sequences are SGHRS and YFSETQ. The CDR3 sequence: CASSRTGGDQPQHF. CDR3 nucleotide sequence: TGCGCCAGCAGCCGGACAGGGGGTGATCAGCCCCAGCATTTT.

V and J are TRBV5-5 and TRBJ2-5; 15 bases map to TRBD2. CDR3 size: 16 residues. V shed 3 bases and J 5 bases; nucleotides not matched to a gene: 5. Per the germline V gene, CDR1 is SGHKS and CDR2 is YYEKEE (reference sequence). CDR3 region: CASSSGGTSGRETQYF. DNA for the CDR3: TGTGCCAGCAGCTCGGGCGGGACTAGCGGGAGGGAGACCCAGTACTTC.

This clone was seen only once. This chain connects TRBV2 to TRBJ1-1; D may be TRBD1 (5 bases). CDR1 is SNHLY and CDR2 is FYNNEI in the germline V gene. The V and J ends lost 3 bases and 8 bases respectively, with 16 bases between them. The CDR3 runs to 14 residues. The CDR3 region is CASSEFQGLGEAFF. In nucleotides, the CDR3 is TGTGCCAGCAGTGAGTTTCAGGGCCTTGGAGAAGCTTTCTTT.

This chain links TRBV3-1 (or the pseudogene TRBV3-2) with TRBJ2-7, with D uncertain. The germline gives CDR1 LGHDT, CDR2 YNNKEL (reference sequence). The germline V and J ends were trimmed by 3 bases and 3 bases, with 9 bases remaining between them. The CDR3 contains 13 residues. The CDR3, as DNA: TGTGCCAGCAGCCAGTTTCCTCGCTACGAGCAGTACTTC. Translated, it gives CASSQFPRYEQYF.

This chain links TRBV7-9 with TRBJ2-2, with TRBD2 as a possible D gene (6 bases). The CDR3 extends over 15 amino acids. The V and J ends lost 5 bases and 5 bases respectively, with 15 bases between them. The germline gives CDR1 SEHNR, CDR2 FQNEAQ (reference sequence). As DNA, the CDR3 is TGTGCCAGCAGCCCACGGGACTCCTCAACCGGGGAGCTGTTTTTT. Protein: CASSPRDSSTGELFF.

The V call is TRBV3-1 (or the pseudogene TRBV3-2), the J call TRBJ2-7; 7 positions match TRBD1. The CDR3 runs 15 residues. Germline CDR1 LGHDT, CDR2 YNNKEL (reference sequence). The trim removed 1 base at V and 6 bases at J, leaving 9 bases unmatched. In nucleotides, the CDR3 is TGTGCCAGCAGCCAAGGGACAGGTTCCAAGTCCGAGCAGTACTTC. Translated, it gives CASSQGTGSKSEQYF.

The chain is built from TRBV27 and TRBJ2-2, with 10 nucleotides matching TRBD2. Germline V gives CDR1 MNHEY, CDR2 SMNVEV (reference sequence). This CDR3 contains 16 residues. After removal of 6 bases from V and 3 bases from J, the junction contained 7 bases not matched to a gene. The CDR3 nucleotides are TGTGCCAGCAGCCTGTCTAGCGGGAGTTACACCGGGGAGCTGTTTTTT. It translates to CASSLSSGSYTGELFF.

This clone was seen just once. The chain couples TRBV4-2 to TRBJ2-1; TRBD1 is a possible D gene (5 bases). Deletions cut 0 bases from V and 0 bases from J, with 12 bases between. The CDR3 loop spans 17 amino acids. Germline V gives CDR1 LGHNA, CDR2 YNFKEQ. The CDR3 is CASSQDQQGVSYNEQFF. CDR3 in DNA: TGTGCCAGCAGCCAAGATCAGCAAGGGGTCTCCTACAATGAGCAGTTCTTC.

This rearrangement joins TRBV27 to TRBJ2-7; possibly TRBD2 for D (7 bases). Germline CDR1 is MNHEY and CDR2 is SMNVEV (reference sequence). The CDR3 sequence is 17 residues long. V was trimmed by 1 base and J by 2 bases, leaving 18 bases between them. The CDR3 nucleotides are TGTGCCAGCAGTTTATTAGGGGGAATTGGGACTACCTACGAGCAGTACTTC. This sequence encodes CASSLLGGIGTTYEQYF.

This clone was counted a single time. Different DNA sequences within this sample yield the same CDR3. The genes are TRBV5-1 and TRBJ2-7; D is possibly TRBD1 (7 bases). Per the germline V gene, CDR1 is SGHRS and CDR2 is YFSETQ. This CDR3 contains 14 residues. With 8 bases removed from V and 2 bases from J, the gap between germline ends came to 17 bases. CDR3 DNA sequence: TGCGCCAGTAGCGGATCGGACAGGCCCTACGAGCAGTACTTC. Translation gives CASSGSDRPYEQYF.

The CDR3 DNA reads as TGTGCCAGCACCCCCGGGGGGAAAGGTGAAAAACTGTTTTTT. This codes for CASTPGGKGEKLFF. This chain uses TRBV2 with TRBJ1-4, with a possible D match to TRBD1 (5 bases). The CDR3 length is 14 residues. V was pared by 7 bases and J by 7 bases, with 16 bases between. Per the germline V gene, CDR1 is SNHLY and CDR2 is FYNNEI.

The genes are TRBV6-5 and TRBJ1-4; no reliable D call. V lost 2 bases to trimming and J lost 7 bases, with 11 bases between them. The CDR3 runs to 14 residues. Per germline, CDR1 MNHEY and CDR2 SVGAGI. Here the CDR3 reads CASSYDLQSEKLFF. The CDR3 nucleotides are TGTGCCAGCAGTTACGATTTACAGAGTGAAAAACTGTTTTTT.

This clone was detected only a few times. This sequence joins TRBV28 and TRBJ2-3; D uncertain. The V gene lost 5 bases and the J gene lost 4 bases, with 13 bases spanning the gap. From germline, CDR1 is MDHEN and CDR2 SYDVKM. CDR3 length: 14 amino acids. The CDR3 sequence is CASSPERRSDTQYF. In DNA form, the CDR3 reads TGTGCCAGCAGTCCGGAGCGTCGATCAGATACGCAGTATTTT.

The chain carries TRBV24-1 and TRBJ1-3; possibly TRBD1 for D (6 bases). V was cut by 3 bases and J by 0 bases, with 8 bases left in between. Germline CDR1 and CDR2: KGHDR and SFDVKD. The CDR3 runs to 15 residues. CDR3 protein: CATSDPGDSGNTIYF. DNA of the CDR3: TGTGCCACCAGTGATCCAGGGGACTCTGGAAACACCATATATTTT.

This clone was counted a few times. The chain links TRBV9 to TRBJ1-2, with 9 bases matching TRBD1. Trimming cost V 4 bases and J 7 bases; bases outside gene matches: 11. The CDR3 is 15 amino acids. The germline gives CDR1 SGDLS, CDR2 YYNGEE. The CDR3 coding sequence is TGTGCCAGCAGCATCCGAACAGGGGGCGGGAGTGGCTACACCTTC. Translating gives CASSIRTGGGSGYTF.

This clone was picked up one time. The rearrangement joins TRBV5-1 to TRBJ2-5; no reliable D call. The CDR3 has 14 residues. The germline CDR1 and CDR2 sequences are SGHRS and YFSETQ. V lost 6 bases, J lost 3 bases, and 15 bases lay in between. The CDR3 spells CASTLLGSKETQYF. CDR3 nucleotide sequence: TGCGCCAGCACCCTCCTCGGGTCAAAAGAGACCCAGTACTTC.

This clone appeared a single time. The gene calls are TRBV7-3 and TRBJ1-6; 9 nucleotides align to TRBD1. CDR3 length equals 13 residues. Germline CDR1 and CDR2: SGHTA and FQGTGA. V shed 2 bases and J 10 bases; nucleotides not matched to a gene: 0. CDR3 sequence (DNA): TGTGCCAGCAGCTTAGACAGGGGGTCACCCCTCCACTTT. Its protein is CASSLDRGSPLHF.

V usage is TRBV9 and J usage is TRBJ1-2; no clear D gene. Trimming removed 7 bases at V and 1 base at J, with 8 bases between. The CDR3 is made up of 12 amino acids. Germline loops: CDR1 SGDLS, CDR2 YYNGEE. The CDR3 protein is CASLFVNYGYTF. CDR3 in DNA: TGTGCCAGCCTCTTCGTTAACTATGGCTACACCTTC.

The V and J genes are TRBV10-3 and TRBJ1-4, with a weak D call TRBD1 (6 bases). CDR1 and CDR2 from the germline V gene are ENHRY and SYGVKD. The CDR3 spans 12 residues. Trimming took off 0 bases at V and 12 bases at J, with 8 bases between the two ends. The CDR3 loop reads CAISESWTELFF. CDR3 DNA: TGTGCCATCAGTGAGTCCTGGACAGAACTGTTTTTT.

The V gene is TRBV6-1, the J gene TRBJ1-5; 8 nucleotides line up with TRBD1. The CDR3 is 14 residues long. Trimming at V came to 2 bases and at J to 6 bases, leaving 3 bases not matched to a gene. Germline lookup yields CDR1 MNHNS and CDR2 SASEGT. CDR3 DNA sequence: TGTGCCAGCAGTGAATCAGGGGGCCGTCAGCCCCAGCATTTT. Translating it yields CASSESGGRQPQHF.

The CDR3 loop is CSVGSARGRPYEQYF. The CDR3 nucleotides are TGCAGCGTCGGGTCGGCTAGGGGGCGGCCCTACGAGCAGTACTTC. This rearrangement joins TRBV29-1 to TRBJ2-7, with 7 bases fitting TRBD1. Trimming removed 6 bases from V and 2 bases from J; junction bases left unmatched: 13. Per germline, CDR1 SQVTM and CDR2 ANQGSEA. There are 15 residues in the CDR3.

CDR3 nucleotide sequence: TGTGCCACCAGCGCACTGGTGGCAAGACTAGCGGGGCAGACGTATGAGCAGTTCTTC. It encodes CATSALVARLAGQTYEQFF. The genes are TRBV15 and TRBJ2-1; 11 positions match TRBD2. Germline CDR1 and CDR2: LNHNV and YYDKDF (reference sequence). Trimming took 5 bases from V and 8 from J; bases not matched to a gene: 20. The CDR3 totals 19 residues.

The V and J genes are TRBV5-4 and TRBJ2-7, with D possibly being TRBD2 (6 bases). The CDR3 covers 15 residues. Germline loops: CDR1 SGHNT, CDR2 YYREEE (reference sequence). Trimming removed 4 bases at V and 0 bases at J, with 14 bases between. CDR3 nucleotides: TGTGCCAGCAGCGCTAGACCCGGGGGCTCCTACGAGCAGTACTTC. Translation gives CASSARPGGSYEQYF.

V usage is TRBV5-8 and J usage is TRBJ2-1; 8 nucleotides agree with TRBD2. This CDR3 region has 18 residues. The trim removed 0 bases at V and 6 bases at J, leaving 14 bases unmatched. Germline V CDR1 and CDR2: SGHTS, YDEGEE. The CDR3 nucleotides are TGTGCCAGCAGCTTGGGGACGCGAGCGGGAGTTCGAGGCAATGAGCAGTTCTTC. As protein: CASSLGTRAGVRGNEQFF.

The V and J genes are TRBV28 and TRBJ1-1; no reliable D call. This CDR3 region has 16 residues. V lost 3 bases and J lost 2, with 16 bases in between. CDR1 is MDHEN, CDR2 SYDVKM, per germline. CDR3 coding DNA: TGTGCCAGCAGTTTGATCGGTTGGAGTGAAAACACTGAAGCTTTCTTT. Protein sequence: CASSLIGWSENTEAFF.